This entry concerns a single T cell receptor (beta chain). This clonotype showed up just a few times. It lacks a known antigen. No base quality values were provided; no much bigger clone lies one nucleotide off. The record originates from a study of post-analysis software for immune sequencing data (dated by TCRdb to between 2015 and 2016). In terms of the full investigation: Relapsing-remitting, secondary progressive and progressive-relapsing multiple sclerosis were recorded as disease courses, and subtype annotation was lacking for some patients. The patient repertoires were set against approximately 10 previously published healthy control repertoires from donors whose ages ranged from about 6 to 26 years. A subset of samples was prepared in parallel using single-end sample barcoding, then pooled and co-amplified after Illumina adapter ligation.

Library generation was performed with PCR. Sequencing was carried out with an Illumina HiSeq 2500. To reduce PCR and sequencing biases, unique molecular identifiers were built into the TCR beta cDNA libraries. Approximately 500,000 cDNA molecules were obtained for every 1 to 10 million input T cells, so each molecule roughly corresponded to one T cell. The patient libraries were prepared and sequenced using the same protocol as the earlier healthy control dataset. Within a given batch, samples were prepared together, multiplexed and sequenced on the same HiSeq lane. For the original study's pipeline: MIGEC was used to process the raw barcoded reads, and molecular identifier groups with only a single read were discarded before consensus assembly and CDR3 extraction. VDJtools was used for post-analysis of the clonotype tables, with diversity normalized by down-sampling every dataset to the smallest sample size. In repertoire overlap clustering, CDR3 amino acid sequences, but not nucleotide sequences, were matched to correct batch-related cross-sample contamination. In-frame beta chains were kept once TCRdb had trimmed the public reads at Q25 with fastp and called clones with MiXCR. Every CDR3 protein is listed once, alongside the most common genes and DNA of its rows. The V and J calls here are based on TCRdb, not the publication. Across this sample there are around 190,000 distinct CDR3 sequences, with roughly 28% seen only once. The ten biggest clones cover nearly 3.5% of the sample.

To demonstrate the VDJtools post-analysis software, TCR beta repertoires were profiled from the peripheral blood of about 13 young patients with multiple sclerosis. Multiple sclerosis patients were children and adolescents aged 6 to 15 years. Results and caveats for the whole study, not just this receptor: Normalized Chao1 diversity was significantly lower in multiple sclerosis patients than controls, suggesting substantial peripheral T-cell clonal expansion. The control group was slightly older than the multiple sclerosis patient group. When samples were clustered directly using the F measure, samples prepared in the same batch co-clustered strongly, which prompted a batch-effect correction.

The receptor was derived from a girl aged 2-17 years with multiple sclerosis. The sequenced material came from blood.

The CDR3 protein is CASWGSTTPMNTEAFF. Here is the DNA: TGTGCCTCCTGGGGGTCCACCACCCCCATGAACACTGAAGCTTTCTTT. The chain is assembled from TRBV6-5 and TRBJ1-1; D gene: possibly TRBD1, on 5 matching bases. The CDR3, cysteine through phenylalanine, is 16 amino acids long. Left in the record is the CDR3 DNA by itself, 48 bases read in frame from the first base. V is clipped by 11 bases and J by 0 bases, and the sequence between their germline boundaries is 22 bases long. CDR1 and CDR2 are drawn from the germline V gene: MNHEY, SVGAGI.